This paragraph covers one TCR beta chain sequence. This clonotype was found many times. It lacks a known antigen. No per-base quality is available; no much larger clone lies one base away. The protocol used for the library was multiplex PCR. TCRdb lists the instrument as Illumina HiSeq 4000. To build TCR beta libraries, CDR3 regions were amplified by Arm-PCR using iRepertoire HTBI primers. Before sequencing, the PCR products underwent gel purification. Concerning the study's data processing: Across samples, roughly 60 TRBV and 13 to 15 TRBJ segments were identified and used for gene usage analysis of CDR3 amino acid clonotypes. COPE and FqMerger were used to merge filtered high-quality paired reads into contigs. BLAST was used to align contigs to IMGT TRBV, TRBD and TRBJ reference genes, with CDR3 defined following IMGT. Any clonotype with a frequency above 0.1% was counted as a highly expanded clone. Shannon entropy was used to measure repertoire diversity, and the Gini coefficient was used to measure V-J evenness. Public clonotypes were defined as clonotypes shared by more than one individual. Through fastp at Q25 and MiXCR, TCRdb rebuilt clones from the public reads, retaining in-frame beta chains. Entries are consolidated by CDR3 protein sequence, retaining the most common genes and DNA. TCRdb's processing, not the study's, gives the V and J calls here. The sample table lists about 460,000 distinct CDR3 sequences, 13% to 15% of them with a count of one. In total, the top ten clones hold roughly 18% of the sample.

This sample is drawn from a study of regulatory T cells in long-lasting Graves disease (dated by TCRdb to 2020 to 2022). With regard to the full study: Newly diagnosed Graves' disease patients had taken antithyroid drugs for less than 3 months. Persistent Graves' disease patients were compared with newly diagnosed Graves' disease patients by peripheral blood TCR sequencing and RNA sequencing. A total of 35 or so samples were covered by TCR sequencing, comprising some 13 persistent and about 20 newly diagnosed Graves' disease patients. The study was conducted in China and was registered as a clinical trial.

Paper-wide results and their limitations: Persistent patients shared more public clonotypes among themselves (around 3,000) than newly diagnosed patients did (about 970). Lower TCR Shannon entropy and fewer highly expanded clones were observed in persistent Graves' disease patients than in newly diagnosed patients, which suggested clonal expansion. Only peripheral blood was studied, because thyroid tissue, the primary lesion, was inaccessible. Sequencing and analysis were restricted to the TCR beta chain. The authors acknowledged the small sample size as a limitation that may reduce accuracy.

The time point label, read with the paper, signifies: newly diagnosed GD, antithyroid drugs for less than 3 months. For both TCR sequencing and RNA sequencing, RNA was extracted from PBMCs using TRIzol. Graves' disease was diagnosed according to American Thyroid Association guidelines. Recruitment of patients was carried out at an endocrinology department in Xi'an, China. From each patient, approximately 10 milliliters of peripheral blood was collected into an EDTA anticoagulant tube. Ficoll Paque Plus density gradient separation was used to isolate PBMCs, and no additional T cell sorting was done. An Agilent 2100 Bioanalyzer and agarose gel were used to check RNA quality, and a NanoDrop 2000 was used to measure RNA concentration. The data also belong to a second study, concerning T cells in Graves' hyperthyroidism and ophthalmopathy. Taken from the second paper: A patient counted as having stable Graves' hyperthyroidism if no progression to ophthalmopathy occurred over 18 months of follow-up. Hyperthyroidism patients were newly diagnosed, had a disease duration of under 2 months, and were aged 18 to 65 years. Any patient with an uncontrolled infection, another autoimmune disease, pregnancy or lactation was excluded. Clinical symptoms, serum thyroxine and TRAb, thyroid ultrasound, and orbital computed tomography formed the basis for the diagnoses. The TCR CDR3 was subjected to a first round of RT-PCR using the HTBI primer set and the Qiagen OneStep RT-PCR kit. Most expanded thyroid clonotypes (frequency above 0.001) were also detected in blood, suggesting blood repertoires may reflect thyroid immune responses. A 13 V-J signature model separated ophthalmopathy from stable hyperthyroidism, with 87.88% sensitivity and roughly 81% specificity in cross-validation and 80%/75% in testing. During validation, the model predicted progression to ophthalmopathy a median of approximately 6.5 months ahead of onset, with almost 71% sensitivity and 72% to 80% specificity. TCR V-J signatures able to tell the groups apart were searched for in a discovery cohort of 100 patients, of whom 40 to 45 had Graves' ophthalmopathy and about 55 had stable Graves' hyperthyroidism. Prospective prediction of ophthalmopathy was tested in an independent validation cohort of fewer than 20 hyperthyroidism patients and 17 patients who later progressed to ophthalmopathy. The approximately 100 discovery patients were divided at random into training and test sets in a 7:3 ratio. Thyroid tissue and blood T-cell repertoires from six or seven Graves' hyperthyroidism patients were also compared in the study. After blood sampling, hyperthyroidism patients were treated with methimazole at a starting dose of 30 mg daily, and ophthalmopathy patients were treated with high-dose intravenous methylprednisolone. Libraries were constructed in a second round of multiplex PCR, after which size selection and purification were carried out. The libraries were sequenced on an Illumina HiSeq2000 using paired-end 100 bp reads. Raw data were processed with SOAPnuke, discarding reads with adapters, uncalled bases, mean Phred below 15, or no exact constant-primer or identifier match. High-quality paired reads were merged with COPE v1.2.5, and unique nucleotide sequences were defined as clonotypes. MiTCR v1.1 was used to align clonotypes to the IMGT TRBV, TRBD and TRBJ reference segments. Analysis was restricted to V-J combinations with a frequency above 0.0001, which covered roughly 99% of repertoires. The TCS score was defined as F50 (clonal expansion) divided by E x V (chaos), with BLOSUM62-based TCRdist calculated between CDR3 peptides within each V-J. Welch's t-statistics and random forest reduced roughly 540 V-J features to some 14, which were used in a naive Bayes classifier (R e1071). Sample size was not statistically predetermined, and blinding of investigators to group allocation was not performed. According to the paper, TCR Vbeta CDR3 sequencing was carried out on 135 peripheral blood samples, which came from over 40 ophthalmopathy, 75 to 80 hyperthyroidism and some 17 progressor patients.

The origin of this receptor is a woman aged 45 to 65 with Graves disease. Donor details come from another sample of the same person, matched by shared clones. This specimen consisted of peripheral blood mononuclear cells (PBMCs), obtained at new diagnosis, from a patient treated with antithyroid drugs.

The DNA reads TGTGCCAGCAGTGAGGCGAGGTATAATTCACCCCTCCACTTT. The translation is CASSEARYNSPLHF. The sequence joins TRBV2 to TRBJ1-6; there is no confident call for the D gene. CDR1 and CDR2, per the germline V gene, are SNHLY and FYNNEI. The CDR3 contains 14 residues, cysteine and phenylalanine counted. CDR3 DNA is the only sequence kept; it has 42 bases, read in frame from the first base. V and J are truncated by 3 bases and 4 bases respectively, leaving an intervening sequence of 7 bases.